This TCR beta chain was profiled in a study of T cell repertoires in cytomegalovirus infection. This clonotype was seen a few times. MiXCR, applied by TCRdb to the reads, yields one record per CDR3 protein. This sample has under 250,000 distinct CDR3 sequences, with approximately 13% found just once. The CDR3 is 14 amino acids. Trimming stripped 1 base from V and 4 bases from J, with 8 bases between. The germline CDR1 and CDR2 sequences are SEHNR and FQNEAQ (reference sequence). Sequences were obtained from PBMCs. The chain recombines TRBV7-9 with TRBJ1-3; no firm D call. The TCR sequence derives from a human donor in good health (CMV status not recorded). Some clones in this sample may be carry-over from other donors' samples. CDR3 loop: CASSLDDLGNTIYF. CDR3 sequence (DNA): TGTGCCAGCAGCTTAGATGACCTAGGAAACACCATATATTTT.